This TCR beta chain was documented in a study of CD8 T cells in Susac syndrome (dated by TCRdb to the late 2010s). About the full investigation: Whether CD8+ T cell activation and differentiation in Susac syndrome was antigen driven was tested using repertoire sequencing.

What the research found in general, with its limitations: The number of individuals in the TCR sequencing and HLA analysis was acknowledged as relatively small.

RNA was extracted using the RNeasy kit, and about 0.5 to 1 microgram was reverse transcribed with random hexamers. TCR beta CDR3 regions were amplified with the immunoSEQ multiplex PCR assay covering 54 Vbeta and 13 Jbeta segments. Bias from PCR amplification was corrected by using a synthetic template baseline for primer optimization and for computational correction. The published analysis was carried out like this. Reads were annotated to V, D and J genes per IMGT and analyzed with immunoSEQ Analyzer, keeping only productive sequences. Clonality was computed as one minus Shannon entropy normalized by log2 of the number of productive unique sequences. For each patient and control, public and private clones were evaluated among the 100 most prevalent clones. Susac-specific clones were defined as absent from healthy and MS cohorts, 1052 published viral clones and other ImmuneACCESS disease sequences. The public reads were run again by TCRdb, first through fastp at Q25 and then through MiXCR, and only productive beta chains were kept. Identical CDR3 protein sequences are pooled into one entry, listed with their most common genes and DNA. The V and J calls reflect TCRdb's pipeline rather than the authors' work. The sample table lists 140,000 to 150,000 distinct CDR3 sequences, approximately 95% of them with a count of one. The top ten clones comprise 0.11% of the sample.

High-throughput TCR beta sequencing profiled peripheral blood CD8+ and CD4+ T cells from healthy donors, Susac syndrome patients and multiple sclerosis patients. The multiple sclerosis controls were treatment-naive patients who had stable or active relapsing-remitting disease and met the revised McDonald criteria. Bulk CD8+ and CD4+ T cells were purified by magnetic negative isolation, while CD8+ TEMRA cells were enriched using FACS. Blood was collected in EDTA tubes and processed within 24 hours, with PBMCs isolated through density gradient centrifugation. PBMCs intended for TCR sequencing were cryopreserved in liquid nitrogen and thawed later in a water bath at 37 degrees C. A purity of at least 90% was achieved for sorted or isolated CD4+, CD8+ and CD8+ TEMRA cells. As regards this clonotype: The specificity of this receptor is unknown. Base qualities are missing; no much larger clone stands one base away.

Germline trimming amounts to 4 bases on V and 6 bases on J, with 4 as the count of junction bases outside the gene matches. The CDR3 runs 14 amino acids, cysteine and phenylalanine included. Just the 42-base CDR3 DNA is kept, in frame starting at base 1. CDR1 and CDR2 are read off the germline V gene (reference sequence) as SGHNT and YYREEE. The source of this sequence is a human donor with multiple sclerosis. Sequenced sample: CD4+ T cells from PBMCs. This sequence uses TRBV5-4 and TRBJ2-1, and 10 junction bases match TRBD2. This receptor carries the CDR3 CASSRTSGGNEQFF. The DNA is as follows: TGTGCCAGCAGCCGGACTAGCGGTGGCAATGAGCAGTTCTTC.